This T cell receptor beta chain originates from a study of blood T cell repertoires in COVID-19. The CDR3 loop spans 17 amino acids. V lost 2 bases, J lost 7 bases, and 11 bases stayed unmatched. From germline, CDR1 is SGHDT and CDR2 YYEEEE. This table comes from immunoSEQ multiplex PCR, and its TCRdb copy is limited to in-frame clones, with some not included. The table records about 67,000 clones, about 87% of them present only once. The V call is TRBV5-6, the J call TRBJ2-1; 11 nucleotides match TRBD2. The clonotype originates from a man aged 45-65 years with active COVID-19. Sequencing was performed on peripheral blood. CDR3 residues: CASSLIAGGHGENEQFF. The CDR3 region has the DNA TGTGCCAGCAGCTTAATAGCGGGAGGGCATGGGGAAAATGAGCAGTTCTTC.